This T cell receptor (beta chain) came from a study of vaccination and CD4 T cells after COVID-19. The CDR3 runs 14 residues. The germline gives CDR1 DFQATT, CDR2 SNEGSKA (reference sequence). V gave up 3 bases and J gave up 5 bases; unmatched junction bases: 7. This clonotype was counted only a few times. As yet, its antigen is unknown. The assay that was used to sequence DNA from cultured CD4+ T cells was the Oncomine TCR Beta short-read assay. Using its own MiXCR run on the PCR reads, TCRdb lists one record per CDR3 protein. This table holds approximately 20,000 distinct CDR3 sequences, 40% to 50% found once. Treatment denoted: roughly ten-day PBMC culture with coronavirus spike peptide pools or control peptides (ViraFEST assay). Every well contained under 2.5 million PBMCs, which were grown with approximately 10 IU/ml IL-2 and 9 to 10 ug/ml peptide pools.

The origin of this receptor is a human donor who had recovered from COVID-19. The sequencing here drew on CD4+ T cells from blood, cultured in vitro, taken after SARS-CoV-2 vaccination. This chain joins TRBV20-1 and TRBJ2-3; TRBD1 agrees at 8 bases. This CDR3 is CSASVDRVEDTQYF. The CDR3 DNA sequence: TGCAGTGCTAGCGTGGACAGGGTTGAAGATACGCAGTATTTT.